This TCR beta chain was profiled in a study of blood T cell repertoires in COVID-19. On the study more broadly: Samples taken during acute and convalescent COVID-19 were collected in the United States, Italy and Spain. T cells, B-cell-depleted T cells, or PBMCs supplied cDNA or gDNA.

Repertoires were generated with immunoSEQ multiplex PCR, while TCRdb's copy carries only in-frame clones and drops some. The table shows around 220,000 clones, with around four fifths occurring only once. Germline CDR1 and CDR2: SGHKS and YYEKEE (reference sequence). Trimming cost V 3 bases and J 2 bases; bases outside gene matches: 6. The CDR3 sequence is 17 residues long. The sequence was collected from a woman in her 40s with active or convalescent COVID-19. J is TRBJ2-2 and V is TRBV5-5; TRBD1 matches 11 bases. Sequenced material: peripheral blood. CDR3 in DNA: TGTGCCAGCAGCTCAGGACAGGGGGCTACTAACACCGGGGAGCTGTTTTTT. Encoded protein: CASSSGQGATNTGELFF. Full variable domain (remainder filled in from reference TRBV5-5 and TRBJ2-2): DAGVTQSPTHLIKTRGQQVTLRCSPISGHKSVSWYQQVLGQGPQFIFQYYEKEERGRGNFPDRFSARQFPNYSSELNVNALLLGDSALYLCASSSGQGATNTGELFFGEGSRLTVL.